This T cell receptor (beta chain) was sequenced during a study of blood T cells in healthy people across ages. A second about 7 to 12 cycle PCR used barcoded and J-beta primers. TCRdb processed the 5' RACE reads anew with MiXCR; each CDR3 protein has one entry. The repertoire has about 1.8 million distinct CDR3 sequences, about 50% of them found once; the top ten carry approximately 2.1%. The specimen sequenced was blood. This receptor was identified in a woman between 35 and 50 years old in good health.

The chain's CDR3 is CSVEVGANNEQFF. CDR3 bases: TGCAGTGTGGAGGTAGGAGCGAACAATGAGCAGTTCTTC. This chain connects TRBV20-1 to TRBJ2-1; possible D gene TRBD2, 5 bases. This CDR3 has 13 amino acids. Germline V gene data show CDR1 as DFQATT and CDR2 as SNEGSKA (reference sequence). Between the trimmed V and J ends, which lost 7 bases and 5 bases, there was a span of 15 bases.